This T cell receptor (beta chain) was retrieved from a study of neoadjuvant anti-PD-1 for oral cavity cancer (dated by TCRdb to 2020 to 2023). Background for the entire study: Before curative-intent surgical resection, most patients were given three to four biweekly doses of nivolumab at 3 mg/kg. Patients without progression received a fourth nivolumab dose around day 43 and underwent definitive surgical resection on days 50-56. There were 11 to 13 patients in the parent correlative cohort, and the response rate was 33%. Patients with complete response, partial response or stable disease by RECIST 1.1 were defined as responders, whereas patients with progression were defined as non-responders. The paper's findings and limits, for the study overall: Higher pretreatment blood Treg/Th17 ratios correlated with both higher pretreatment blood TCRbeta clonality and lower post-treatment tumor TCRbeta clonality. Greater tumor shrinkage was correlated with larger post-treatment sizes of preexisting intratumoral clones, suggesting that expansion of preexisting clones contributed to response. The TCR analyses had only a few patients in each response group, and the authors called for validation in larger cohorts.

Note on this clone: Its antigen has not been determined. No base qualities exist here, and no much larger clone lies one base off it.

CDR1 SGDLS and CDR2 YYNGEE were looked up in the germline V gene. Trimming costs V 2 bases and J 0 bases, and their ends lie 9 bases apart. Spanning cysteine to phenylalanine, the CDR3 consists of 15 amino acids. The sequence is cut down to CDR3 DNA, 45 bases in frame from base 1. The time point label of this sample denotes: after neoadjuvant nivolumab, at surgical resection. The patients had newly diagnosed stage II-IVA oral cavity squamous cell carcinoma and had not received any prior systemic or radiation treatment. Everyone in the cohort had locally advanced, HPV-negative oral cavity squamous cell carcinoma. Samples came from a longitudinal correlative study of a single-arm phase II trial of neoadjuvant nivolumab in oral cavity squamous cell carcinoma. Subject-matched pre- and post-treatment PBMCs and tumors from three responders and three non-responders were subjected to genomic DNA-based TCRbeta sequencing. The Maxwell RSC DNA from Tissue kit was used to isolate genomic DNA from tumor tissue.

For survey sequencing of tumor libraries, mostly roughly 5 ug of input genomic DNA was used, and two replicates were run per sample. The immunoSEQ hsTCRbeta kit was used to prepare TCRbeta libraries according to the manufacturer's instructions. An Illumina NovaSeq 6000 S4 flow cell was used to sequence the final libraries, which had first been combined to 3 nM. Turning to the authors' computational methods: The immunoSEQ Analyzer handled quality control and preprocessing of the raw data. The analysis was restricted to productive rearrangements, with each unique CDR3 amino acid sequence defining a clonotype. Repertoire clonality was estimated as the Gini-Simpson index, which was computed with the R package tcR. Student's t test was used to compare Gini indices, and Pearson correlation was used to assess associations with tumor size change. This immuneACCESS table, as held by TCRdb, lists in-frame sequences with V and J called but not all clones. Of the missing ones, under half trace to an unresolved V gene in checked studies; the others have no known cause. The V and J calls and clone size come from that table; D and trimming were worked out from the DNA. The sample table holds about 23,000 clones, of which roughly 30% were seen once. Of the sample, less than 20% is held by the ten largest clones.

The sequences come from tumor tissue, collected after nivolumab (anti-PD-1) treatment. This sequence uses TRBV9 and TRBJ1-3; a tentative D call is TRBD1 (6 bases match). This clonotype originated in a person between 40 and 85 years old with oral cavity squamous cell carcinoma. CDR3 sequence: CASSVGGGSGNTIYF. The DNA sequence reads TGTGCCAGCAGCGTGGGGGGCGGCTCTGGAAACACCATATATTTT.